The T cell receptor (beta chain) under discussion was sequenced for a study of vaccination and CD4 T cells after COVID-19. The study's findings and limits: Counts of SARS-CoV-2-reactive clonotypes had a median that went from around 21 to 38, a nonsignificant change.

The assay that was used to sequence DNA from cultured CD4+ T cells was the Oncomine TCR Beta short-read assay. Cultured CD4+ T cells yielded the extracted genomic DNA. TCRdb analysed the PCR reads with MiXCR anew, one entry per CDR3 protein. The sample consists of some 20,000 distinct CDR3 sequences, more than 20% of them appearing once. On this clonotype: Its cognate antigen is unknown.

This CDR3 region has 15 residues. Trimming at V came to 8 bases and at J to 5 bases, leaving 11 bases not matched to a gene. Germline V CDR1 and CDR2: KGHDR, SFDVKD. Treatment indicated: approximately 11-day PBMC culture with coronavirus spike peptide pools or control peptides (ViraFEST assay). The sequence was collected from a human donor with COVID-19. The rearrangement links TRBV24-1 to TRBJ2-5; TRBD1 agrees at 9 bases. Sequenced material: cultured CD4+ T cells from blood. The CDR3 sequence: CATTKGDRVGETQYF. The CDR3 DNA sequence: TGTGCCACCACGAAGGGGGACAGGGTCGGGGAGACCCAGTACTTC.